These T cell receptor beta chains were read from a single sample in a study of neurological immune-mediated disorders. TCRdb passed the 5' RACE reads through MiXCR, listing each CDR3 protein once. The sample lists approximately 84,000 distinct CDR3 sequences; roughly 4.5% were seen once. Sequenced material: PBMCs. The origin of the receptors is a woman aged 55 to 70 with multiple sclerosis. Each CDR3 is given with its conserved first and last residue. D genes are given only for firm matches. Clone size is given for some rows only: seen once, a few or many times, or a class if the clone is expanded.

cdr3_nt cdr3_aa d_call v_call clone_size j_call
TGTGTCAGCAGCCCCCGCAGGACAGGGCGGAATATGGAGACCCAGTACTTC CVSSPRRTGRNMETQYF TRBD1 TRBV5-6 many TRBJ2-5
TGTGCCAGCAGCTTCTTAGACATCCCGACGAACACCGGGGAGCTGTTTTTT CASSFLDIPTNTGELFF - TRBV5-6 - TRBJ2-2
TGTGCCAGCAGCCAAGCTTCTGGGGCCAACGTCCTGACTTTC CASSQASGANVLTF - TRBV3-1 many TRBJ2-6
TGCGCCAGCAGGACCGGGACAGGGCTTTCTGAGACAGATACGCAGTATTTT CASRTGTGLSETDTQYF TRBD1 TRBV5-1 many TRBJ2-3
TGTGCCAGCAGTGAACGGGGCAGGGGGGTTGAAGCTTTCTTT CASSERGRGVEAFF TRBD1 TRBV25-1 many TRBJ1-1
TGTGCCAGCAGCACCCCGGCGGCCATAACTCGGGAGCAGTACTTC CASSTPAAITREQYF - TRBV5-6 medium-sized TRBJ2-7
TGTGCCAGCAGCTTACCAACTAGCGGGGGTATCCAAGAGACCCAGTACTTC CASSLPTSGGIQETQYF TRBD2 TRBV7-9 many TRBJ2-5
TGCACCTCCCCGGGGACAGGGGACTATGGCTACACCTTC CTSPGTGDYGYTF TRBD1 TRBV20-1 many TRBJ1-2
TGTGCCATCAGTGAGTTGGACACCGGGGAGCTGTTTTTT CAISELDTGELFF - TRBV10-3 many TRBJ2-2
TGCGCCAGCAGCTTGGGTTTTAGCGGAGGTGGGAGTGAGCAGTTCTTC CASSLGFSGGGSEQFF - TRBV5-1 many TRBJ2-1
TGTGCCAGCAGCTTAGACAGGGGAACTAATGAAAAACTGTTTTTT CASSLDRGTNEKLFF - TRBV11-2 many TRBJ1-4
TGTGCCAGCAGTTTACCTCGGGCCTACAATGAGCAGTTCTTC CASSLPRAYNEQFF - TRBV28 many TRBJ2-1
TGTGCCAGCAGCCAAGGCGGGACTACAGGCACAGATACGCAGTATTTT CASSQGGTTGTDTQYF TRBD2 TRBV3-1 many TRBJ2-3
TGCGCCAGCAGCTTGGAGTCAGGGCACTACAATGAGCAGTTCTTC CASSLESGHYNEQFF - TRBV5-1 many TRBJ2-1
TGTGCCAGCAGTAGGACAGGCGACTTAGAAGCTTTCTTT CASSRTGDLEAFF TRBD1 TRBV5-5 many TRBJ1-1
TGTGCCAGCACCTCGAGAACTGGTCAGCCCCAGCATTTT CASTSRTGQPQHF - TRBV5-5 many TRBJ1-5
TGTGCCAGCAGCTGGACAGTCGACCAAGAGACCCAGTACTTC CASSWTVDQETQYF - TRBV3-1 many TRBJ2-5
TGCAGTGCTACCGCAGGGATAATTGGTTGGGAGCAGTACTTC CSATAGIIGWEQYF - TRBV20-1 many TRBJ2-7
TGTGCCAGCAGTTTCTCCTCCGTTGGCTACACCTTC CASSFSSVGYTF - TRBV12-3/TRBV12-4 many TRBJ1-2
TGCGCCAGCAGCCCGGGACAGGGGATCCGTCTGAGAAGCTACAATGAGCAGTTCTTC CASSPGQGIRLRSYNEQFF TRBD1 TRBV5-1 many TRBJ2-1
TGTGCCACCAGTGATACCGGGACTAGCGGGGACAGCACAGATACGCAGTATTTT CATSDTGTSGDSTDTQYF TRBD2 TRBV24-1 many TRBJ2-3
TGTGCCAGCAGTTTTTTGGACGCAGATACGCAGTATTTT CASSFLDADTQYF - TRBV27 many TRBJ2-3
TGTGCCAGCAGCTTAGGTGGGACTAGCGTAAACGAGCAGTACTTC CASSLGGTSVNEQYF TRBD2 TRBV7-2 many TRBJ2-7
TGTGCCATCAGTGAGTCGGAGATAGCGACACAGCCCCAGCATTTT CAISESEIATQPQHF - TRBV10-3 - TRBJ1-5
TGTGCCAGCAGCGCACCCTCTTACGGTACCTCTAATGAAAAACTGTTTTTT CASSAPSYGTSNEKLFF - TRBV9 many TRBJ1-4
TGCAGCGTTGATCGGGGGACCTACAATGAGCAGTTCTTC CSVDRGTYNEQFF - TRBV29-1 many TRBJ2-1
TGCAGCGCCGGGGACAGGGGATTTATCAACACTGAAGCTTTCTTT CSAGDRGFINTEAFF TRBD1 TRBV29-1 many TRBJ1-1
TGTGCCAGCAGCCGAACGGGGGGGAACACTGAAGCTTTCTTT CASSRTGGNTEAFF - TRBV5-6 many TRBJ1-1
TGTGCCAGCAGTTATGGGCTAGCGACTGATACGCAGTATTTT CASSYGLATDTQYF - TRBV6-6 many TRBJ2-3
TGTGCCACCCACGGAAACACCATATATTTT CATHGNTIYF - TRBV6-5 many TRBJ1-3
TGTGCCAGCAGTTTATTTCCAGCGATGAACACCGGGGAGCTGTTTTTT CASSLFPAMNTGELFF - TRBV28 many TRBJ2-2
TGCGCCAGCAGCTTGGGGCCCTCAGGAGCGGGGGTGGAGACCCAGTACTTC CASSLGPSGAGVETQYF TRBD2 TRBV5-1 many TRBJ2-5
TGTGCCAGCAGCCGAATGGACAGGGAAAACTACACCTTC CASSRMDRENYTF TRBD1 TRBV14 many TRBJ1-2
TGCGCCAGCAGCTTGAAGGTGGGCACGGGGGAGACCCAGTACTTC CASSLKVGTGETQYF - TRBV5-1 many TRBJ2-5
TGTGCCAGCAGGGGCACGGGGAACTATGGCTACACCTTC CASRGTGNYGYTF - TRBV12-3/TRBV12-4 many TRBJ1-2
TGTGCCAGCAGCCCCCCAAGACAGGGTCGTCTCGCGCCCTTCTACGAGCAGTACTTC CASSPPRQGRLAPFYEQYF TRBD1 TRBV28 many TRBJ2-7